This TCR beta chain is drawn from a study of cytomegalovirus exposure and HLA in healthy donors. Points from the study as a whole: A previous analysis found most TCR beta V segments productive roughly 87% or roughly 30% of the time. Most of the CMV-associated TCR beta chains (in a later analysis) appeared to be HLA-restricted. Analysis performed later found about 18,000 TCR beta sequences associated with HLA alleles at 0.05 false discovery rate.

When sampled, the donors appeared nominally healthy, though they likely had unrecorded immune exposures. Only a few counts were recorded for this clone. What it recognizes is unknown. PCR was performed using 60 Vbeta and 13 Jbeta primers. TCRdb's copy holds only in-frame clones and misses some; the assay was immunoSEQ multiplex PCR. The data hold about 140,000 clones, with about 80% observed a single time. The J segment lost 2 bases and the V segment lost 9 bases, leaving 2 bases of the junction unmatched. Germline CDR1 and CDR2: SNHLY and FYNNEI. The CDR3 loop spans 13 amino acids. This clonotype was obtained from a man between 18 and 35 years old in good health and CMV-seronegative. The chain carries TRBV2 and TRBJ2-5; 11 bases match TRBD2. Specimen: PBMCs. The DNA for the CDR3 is TGTGCCAGGAGGACTAGCGGGCAAGAGACCCAGTACTTC. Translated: CARRTSGQETQYF.